This TCR beta chain was recorded in a study of OX40 agonist ivuxolimab in advanced cancers. The overall study: Males comprised 82.7% of the group, whose mean age was about 61 years (range 23 to 79). Earlier anti-PD-1, anti-PD-L1 or anti-CTLA-4 therapy was permitted; roughly 37% had received some. Study findings and constraints: People who partly responded at 0.1-3.0 mg/kg had some of the least clonal expansion seen.

Concerning this clone: The antigen is unknown.

Patients had blood sampled at baseline and again on cycle 4 day 1 and cycle 7 day 1. The assay was immunoSEQ multiplex PCR, and TCRdb's table has in-frame clones only and misses some. The sample contains tens of thousands of clones, 79% of which appear only once. The CDR3 is 12 amino acids. V was pared by 3 bases and J by 6 bases, with 3 bases between. Germline V gene lookup returns CDR1 LNHDA and CDR2 SQIVND (reference sequence). This TCR was sampled from an adult with an advanced solid tumor such as melanoma, head and neck, liver or kidney cancer. The starting material was CD4+ or CD8+ T cells sorted from blood, obtained in a trial of the OX40 agonist ivuxolimab. This sequence joins TRBV19 and TRBJ1-6; no clear D. As DNA, the CDR3 is TGTGCCAGTAGTATTTTTAATTCACCCCTCCACTTT. Amino acids: CASSIFNSPLHF.